This passage covers 10 T cell receptor beta chains from one sample sequenced in a study of shared clonotypes between healthy human individuals. Measured with immunoSEQ multiplex PCR; TCRdb has only the in-frame clones, and not every one. The table shows fewer than 1.6 million clones, with around 98.5% occurring only once. Sequenced: naive CD4+ T cells sorted from blood. The subset: CD45RA+ positively selected. Receptors were obtained from a young man in good health.

The chain uses TRBV5-1 and TRBJ2-2, with 9 bases lining up with TRBD1. Germline assignment: CDR1 SGHRS and CDR2 YFSETQ. The CDR3 spans 16 residues. V shed 7 bases and J 4 bases; nucleotides not matched to a gene: 11. The CDR3 coding sequence is TGCGCCAGCGGGGTACAGGGGGCGTCGGTCACCGGGGAGCTGTTTTTT. This translates into CASGVQGASVTGELFF.

The chain couples TRBV21-1 to TRBJ2-5; the DNA was not used to check the table's D call, TRBD1. TRBV21-1 corresponds to a pseudogene. There are 16 residues in the CDR3. CDR3 nucleotide sequence: TGTGCCAGCAGCAAAGATTTTGGGGGCTTAGGAGAGACCCAGTACTTC. This encodes CASSKDFGGLGETQYF.

J is TRBJ2-2 and V is TRBV5-4, with a tentative D call TRBD2 (5 bases). There are 15 residues in the CDR3. Germline-derived CDR1 and CDR2 are SGHNT and YYREEE (reference sequence). V was trimmed by 1 base and J by 1 base, leaving 8 bases between them. CDR3: CASSLQRQNTGELFF. CDR3 DNA: TGTGCCAGCAGCTTGCAGCGGCAGAACACCGGGGAGCTGTTTTTT.

The chain joins TRBV5-4 to TRBJ2-7; D not resolved. The germline V and J ends were trimmed by 0 bases and 4 bases, with 11 bases remaining between them. Germline V lookup: CDR1 SGHNT, CDR2 YYREEE (reference sequence). CDR3 length: 14 residues. CDR3 in amino acids: CASSLGRQPYEQYF. The CDR3 DNA sequence: TGTGCCAGCAGCTTGGGTCGTCAGCCTTACGAGCAGTACTTC.

V gene TRBV9 combines with J gene TRBJ2-2, with TRBD2 matching over 8 bases. V lost 0 bases and J lost 7; bases outside the gene matches: 8. The germline V gene has CDR1 SGDLS and CDR2 YYNGEE. The CDR3 totals 16 residues. CDR3 region: CASSVDASGHHGELFF. DNA of the CDR3: TGTGCCAGCAGCGTAGATGCTAGCGGGCATCACGGGGAGCTGTTTTTT.

On this clone: The sample carries other DNA sequences with the same CDR3. The chain employs TRBV6-1 and TRBJ1-5; D gene unclear. Per the germline V gene, CDR1 is MNHNS and CDR2 is SASEGT. The CDR3 sequence is 11 residues long. V was pared by 4 bases and J by 4 bases, with 2 bases between. CDR3 DNA: TGTGCCAGCAGTGCGAATCAGCCCCAGCATTTT. This translates into CASSANQPQHF.

This clone was observed once. This sequence joins TRBV18 and TRBJ2-7; D might be TRBD1 (5 bases). This CDR3 region has 15 residues. The germline V gene encodes CDR1 KGHSH and CDR2 LQKENI. Trimming pared 6 bases from V and 0 bases from J, leaving 15 bases between. CDR3 in DNA: TGTGCCAGCTCCTTTGGGGCAGCGAACTCCTACGAGCAGTACTTC. Its protein is CASSFGAANSYEQYF.

The gene calls are TRBV5-1 and TRBJ2-1, with TRBD1 matching over 7 bases. V was pared by 1 base and J by 7 bases, with 2 bases of the junction left unmatched. There are 13 residues in the CDR3. Germline V gene sequence: CDR1 SGHRS, CDR2 YFSETQ. The CDR3 region is CASSLTGENEQFF. The CDR3 nucleotides read TGCGCCAGCAGCTTGACAGGGGAGAATGAGCAGTTCTTC.

The chain couples TRBV6-5 to TRBJ2-7; D unclear. There are 14 residues in the CDR3. CDR1 and CDR2 (germline): MNHEY, SVGAGI. V was cut by 0 bases and J by 6 bases, with 12 bases left in between. The CDR3: CASSYSVRVGEQYF. DNA for the CDR3: TGTGCCAGCAGTTACTCCGTTAGGGTCGGCGAGCAGTACTTC.

The chain is built from TRBV4-1 and TRBJ1-3, with D uncertain. The ends were cut back, 3 bases at V and 4 bases at J, with 4 bases in the middle. This CDR3 has 12 residues. Germline CDR1 is MGHRA and CDR2 is YSYEKL. For the CDR3, the DNA is TGCGCCAGCAGCCACCCGGGAAACACCATATATTTT. Encoded protein: CASSHPGNTIYF.